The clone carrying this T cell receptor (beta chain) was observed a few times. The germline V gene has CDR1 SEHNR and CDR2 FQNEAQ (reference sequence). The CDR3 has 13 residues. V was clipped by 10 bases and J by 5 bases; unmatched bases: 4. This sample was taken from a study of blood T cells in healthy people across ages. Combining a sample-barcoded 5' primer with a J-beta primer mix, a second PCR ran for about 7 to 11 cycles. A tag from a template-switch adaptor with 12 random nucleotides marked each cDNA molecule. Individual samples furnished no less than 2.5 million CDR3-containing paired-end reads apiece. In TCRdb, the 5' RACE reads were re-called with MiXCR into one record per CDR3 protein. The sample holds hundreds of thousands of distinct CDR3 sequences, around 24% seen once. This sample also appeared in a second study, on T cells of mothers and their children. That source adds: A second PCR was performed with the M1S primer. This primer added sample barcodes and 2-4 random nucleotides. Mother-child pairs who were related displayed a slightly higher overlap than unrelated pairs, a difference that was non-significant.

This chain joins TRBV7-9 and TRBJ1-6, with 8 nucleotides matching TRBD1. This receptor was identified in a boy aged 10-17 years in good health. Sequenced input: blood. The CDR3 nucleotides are TGTGCCACAAGACAGGGGCATAATTCACCCCTCCACTTT. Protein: CATRQGHNSPLHF.